Listed below are T cell receptor beta chains from one sample, sequenced in a study of blood T cell repertoires in COVID-19. The table came from immunoSEQ multiplex PCR; TCRdb's copy has only in-frame clones and leaves some out. This repertoire shows a few hundred thousand clones, about nine tenths found once; its top ten account for around 5.8%. Source material: peripheral blood. All receptors derive from a woman in her 50s with COVID-19, enrolled during active disease. Both conserved end residues are part of each CDR3. A D gene is named only where the DNA matches it firmly. Rows give clone size only sometimes, using once, few, many, or a class for an expanded clone.

V gene: TRBV6-4
J gene: TRBJ2-3
D gene: TRBD1
clone size: -
CDR3 protein: CASSGTGEADTQYF
CDR3 DNA: TGTGCCAGCAGTGGGACAGGGGAGGCAGATACGCAGTATTTT

V gene: TRBV6-5
J gene: TRBJ2-5
D gene: -
clone size: once
CDR3 protein: CASSRDTETQYF
CDR3 DNA: TGTGCCAGCAGCCGGGACACGGAGACCCAGTACTTC

V gene: TRBV7-9
J gene: TRBJ1-1
D gene: TRBD1
clone size: -
CDR3 protein: CASSPRGQGNTEAFF
CDR3 DNA: TGTGCCAGCAGCCCCCGGGGACAGGGGAACACTGAAGCTTTCTTT

V gene: TRBV7-3
J gene: TRBJ2-1
D gene: TRBD1
clone size: -
CDR3 protein: CASSSSNPGTDRGRYNEQFF
CDR3 DNA: TGTGCCAGCAGCTCATCAAATCCGGGGACGGACAGGGGCCGATACAATGAGCAGTTCTTC

V gene: TRBV9
J gene: TRBJ2-1
D gene: TRBD2
clone size: -
CDR3 protein: CASSVDGTSGSYNEQFF
CDR3 DNA: TGTGCCAGCAGCGTAGATGGGACTAGCGGCTCCTACAATGAGCAGTTCTTC

V gene: TRBV3-1/TRBV3-2
J gene: TRBJ1-1
D gene: -
clone size: -
CDR3 protein: CASSHQAGAFF
CDR3 DNA: TGTGCCAGCAGCCACCAGGCTGGCGCTTTCTTT

V gene: TRBV21-1
J gene: TRBJ1-5
D gene: -
clone size: few
CDR3 protein: CASSKPCRGTDSNQPQHF
CDR3 DNA: TGTGCCAGCAGCAAACCCTGTCGCGGGACAGATAGCAATCAGCCCCAGCATTTT

V gene: TRBV20-1
J gene: TRBJ2-1
D gene: -
clone size: -
CDR3 protein: CSASRQWANEQFF
CDR3 DNA: TGCAGTGCTAGTAGGCAGTGGGCGAATGAGCAGTTCTTC

V gene: TRBV6-2/TRBV6-3
J gene: TRBJ1-1
D gene: -
clone size: -
CDR3 protein: CASSKDLRDTEAFF
CDR3 DNA: TGTGCCAGCAGTAAAGACCTGAGGGACACTGAAGCTTTCTTT

V gene: TRBV25-1
J gene: TRBJ1-1
D gene: TRBD1
clone size: -
CDR3 protein: CASSTSGGRNTEAFF
CDR3 DNA: TGTGCCAGCAGTACCTCAGGGGGAAGAAACACTGAAGCTTTCTTT

V gene: TRBV2
J gene: TRBJ1-5
D gene: -
clone size: -
CDR3 protein: CASRIREGVNQPQHF
CDR3 DNA: TGTGCCAGCAGGATAAGAGAGGGGGTCAATCAGCCCCAGCATTTT

V gene: TRBV5-4
J gene: TRBJ2-7
D gene: TRBD1
clone size: -
CDR3 protein: CASSPPGQADYEQYF
CDR3 DNA: TGTGCCAGCAGCCCGCCGGGACAGGCCGACTACGAGCAGTACTTC

V gene: TRBV6-6
J gene: TRBJ1-5
D gene: TRBD1
clone size: -
CDR3 protein: CASRDTGGPPPQPQHF
CDR3 DNA: TGTGCCAGCAGGGATACAGGGGGCCCCCCCCCTCAGCCCCAGCATTTT

V gene: TRBV30
J gene: TRBJ1-1
D gene: -
clone size: -
CDR3 protein: CAWSGGYEAFF
CDR3 DNA: TGTGCCTGGAGTGGAGGATATGAAGCTTTCTTT

V gene: TRBV7-9
J gene: TRBJ2-7
D gene: -
clone size: -
CDR3 protein: CASSTGYYEQYF
CDR3 DNA: TGTGCCAGCAGTACAGGGTACTACGAGCAGTACTTC

V gene: TRBV2
J gene: TRBJ1-2
D gene: TRBD1
clone size: -
CDR3 protein: CASTPPGTGEIYGYTF
CDR3 DNA: TGTGCCAGCACCCCCCCCGGGACAGGGGAAATCTATGGCTACACCTTC

V gene: TRBV28
J gene: TRBJ1-2
D gene: TRBD1
clone size: -
CDR3 protein: CASSFRDRGSGYTF
CDR3 DNA: TGTGCCAGCAGTTTCCGAGACAGGGGTAGCGGCTACACCTTC

V gene: TRBV7-9
J gene: TRBJ2-2
D gene: -
clone size: -
CDR3 protein: CASSARTVLTGELFF
CDR3 DNA: TGTGCCAGCAGCGCCCGGACAGTCCTAACCGGGGAGCTGTTTTTT

V gene: TRBV5-1
J gene: TRBJ2-2
D gene: TRBD1
clone size: -
CDR3 protein: CASSSGQGAGELFF
CDR3 DNA: TGCGCCAGCAGCTCAGGACAGGGCGCCGGGGAGCTGTTTTTT

V gene: TRBV5-1
J gene: TRBJ2-7
D gene: -
clone size: -
CDR3 protein: CASSLDYYEQYF
CDR3 DNA: TGCGCCAGCAGCCTGGACTACTACGAGCAGTACTTC

V gene: TRBV5-4
J gene: TRBJ2-1
D gene: TRBD1
clone size: -
CDR3 protein: CASSLDLLAGGEQFF
CDR3 DNA: TGTGCCAGCAGCTTGGATCTGCTAGCAGGGGGTGAGCAGTTCTTC

V gene: TRBV19
J gene: TRBJ2-7
D gene: -
clone size: -
CDR3 protein: CASSMRGFTYEQYF
CDR3 DNA: TGTGCCAGTAGTATGAGGGGGTTTACCTACGAGCAGTACTTC

V gene: TRBV28
J gene: TRBJ1-1
D gene: TRBD1
clone size: -
CDR3 protein: CASRSQGRTEAFF
CDR3 DNA: TGTGCCAGCAGGTCACAGGGGCGGACTGAAGCTTTCTTT

V gene: TRBV9
J gene: TRBJ2-1
D gene: TRBD2
clone size: -
CDR3 protein: CASSVVGLAGAEGEQFF
CDR3 DNA: TGTGCCAGCAGCGTAGTGGGACTAGCGGGAGCGGAGGGTGAGCAGTTCTTC

V gene: TRBV12-3/TRBV12-4
J gene: TRBJ2-1
D gene: -
clone size: -
CDR3 protein: CASSYYSWNEQFF
CDR3 DNA: TGTGCCAGCAGTTATTACTCCTGGAATGAGCAGTTCTTC

V gene: TRBV30
J gene: TRBJ1-1
D gene: -
clone size: -
CDR3 protein: CAWSLSGVRDTEAFF
CDR3 DNA: TGTGCCTGGAGTTTATCAGGGGTTCGGGACACTGAAGCTTTCTTT

V gene: TRBV6-7
J gene: TRBJ2-2
D gene: TRBD2
clone size: once
CDR3 protein: CASIRAGLTPGEGSAFRELFF
CDR3 DNA: TGTGCCAGCATCCGGGCAGGGCTAACCCCCGGGGAGGGATCCGCTTTCAGGGAGCTGTTTTTT

V gene: TRBV6-6
J gene: TRBJ2-7
D gene: -
clone size: -
CDR3 protein: CASSYTETSSYEQYF
CDR3 DNA: TGTGCCAGCAGTTACACGGAAACTAGCTCCTACGAGCAGTACTTC

V gene: TRBV5-5
J gene: TRBJ1-1
D gene: -
clone size: -
CDR3 protein: CASSLDGSHRDTEAFF
CDR3 DNA: TGTGCCAGCAGCTTGGATGGGTCCCACAGGGACACTGAAGCTTTCTTT